The 26 T cell receptor beta chains listed next were all sequenced from one sample in a study of blood T cells in healthy people across ages. PCR was performed a second time for about 7 to 12 cycles using a sample-barcoded 5' primer and a J-beta primer mix. TCRdb used MiXCR to reprocess the 5' RACE reads, holding one entry per CDR3 protein. The repertoire includes roughly 730,000 distinct CDR3 sequences, around 50% of them detected once, and about 26% sits in the top ten. Material: blood. Receptors were obtained from a man aged 40-55 years in good health.

This clonotype has only a few counts. The V and J genes are TRBV20-1 and TRBJ2-6; maybe TRBD1 (6 bases). CDR1 is DFQATT, CDR2 SNEGSKA, per germline (reference sequence). This CDR3 is 14 amino acids long. The germline V and J ends were trimmed by 0 bases and 4 bases, with 7 bases remaining between them. CDR3 residues: CSARDRGGANVLTF. In nucleotides, the CDR3 is TGCAGTGCTAGAGATAGGGGGGGGGCCAACGTCCTGACTTTC.

The rearrangement uses TRBV3-1 and TRBJ1-1; D is unclear. Trimming removed 4 bases from V and 2 bases from J, with 8 bases in between. The length of the CDR3 is 13 residues. Germline CDR1 LGHDT, CDR2 YNNKEL (reference sequence). The CDR3, as DNA: TGTGCCAGCAGCCTAGCAGATAACACTGAAGCTTTCTTT. Its translation is CASSLADNTEAFF.

The chain uses TRBV27 and TRBJ1-1; 7 bases match TRBD1. Per the germline V gene, CDR1 is MNHEY and CDR2 is SMNVEV (reference sequence). The CDR3 covers 16 residues. The junction had 10 bases not matched to a gene; V was cut back by 6 bases and J by 0 bases. In DNA, the CDR3 is TGTGCCAGCAGGGGGACAGCCAATTTTATGAACACTGAAGCTTTCTTT. Translating it yields CASRGTANFMNTEAFF.

The table lists this clonotype with a few counts. This chain links TRBV29-1 with TRBJ2-1; D call uncertain. Germline CDR1 and CDR2: SQVTM and ANQGSEA. Trimming shortened V by 5 bases and J by 3 bases, and 11 bases separated the two germline ends. CDR3 length: 13 residues. The CDR3 region has the DNA TGCAGCGTTCATCCCAGCAGCTACAATGAGCAGTTCTTC. This gives the protein CSVHPSSYNEQFF.

This chain joins TRBV29-1 and TRBJ2-2; 13 positions agree with TRBD2. The CDR3 is 17 amino acids. From germline, CDR1 is SQVTM and CDR2 ANQGSEA. V was pared by 4 bases and J by 0 bases, with 5 bases of the junction left unmatched. CDR3 sequence (DNA): TGCAGCGTTGCAAAGGGACTAGCGGGGACGAACACCGGGGAGCTGTTTTTT. Translated, it gives CSVAKGLAGTNTGELFF.

V is TRBV29-1 and J is TRBJ2-5; no definite D call. This CDR3 comprises 12 residues. V was pared by 6 bases and J by 11 bases, with 19 bases between. Germline assignment: CDR1 SQVTM and CDR2 ANQGSEA. Here the CDR3 reads CSVGPGYNEQYF. As DNA, the CDR3 is TGCAGCGTCGGGCCCGGGTACAATGAGCAGTACTTC. Supplemented by reference TRBV29-1 and TRBJ2-5, the full variable domain reads SAVISQKPSRDICQRGTSLTIQCQVDSQVTMMFWYRQQPGQSLTLIATANQGSEATYESGFVIDKFPISRPNLTFSTLTVSNMSPEDSSIYLCSVGPGYNEQYFGPGTRLLVL.

This chain connects TRBV3-1 to TRBJ2-3; 7 bases line up with TRBD1. After removal of 1 base from V and 0 bases from J, the junction contained 4 bases not matched to a gene. CDR1 LGHDT and CDR2 YNNKEL come from the germline V gene (reference sequence). This CDR3 contains 16 residues. The CDR3: CASSQAQGRSTDTQYF. CDR3 DNA: TGTGCCAGCAGCCAAGCACAGGGGCGTAGCACAGATACGCAGTATTTT.

In the case of this clonotype: One end of the junction is discordant with germline, which a read error may explain. V gene TRBV4-2 combines with J gene TRBJ2-3; TRBD2 agrees at 7 bases. Germline V lookup: CDR1 LGHNA, CDR2 YNFKEQ. The CDR3 sequence is 18 residues long. CDR3 DNA: TGTACCAGCAGCCAACGGGCTGTAGCGGGCTCAATCACAGATACGCAGTATTTT. Translation: CTSSQRAVAGSITDTQYF.

The chain carries TRBV7-9 and TRBJ2-1, with D possibly TRBD2 on 5 matching bases. CDR3 length: 11 amino acids. Germline V CDR1 and CDR2: SEHNR, FQNEAQ (reference sequence). Between the trimmed V and J ends, which lost 6 bases and 8 bases, there was a span of 8 bases. Written as DNA, the CDR3 is TGTGCCAGCAGGGAGGCCTATGAGCAGTTCTTC. It translates to CASREAYEQFF.

There are a few counts of this clonotype. This chain links TRBV7-2 with TRBJ1-1, with TRBD1 matching 7 bases. This CDR3 spans 14 amino acids. The V and J ends lost 6 bases and 3 bases, in that order; junction bases with no gene match: 7. Germline V gives CDR1 SGHTA, CDR2 FQGNSA. DNA of the CDR3: TGTGCCAGCAGGCGACAGGGTCTGGACACTGAAGCTTTCTTT. Protein product: CASRRQGLDTEAFF.

The chain joins TRBV7-9 to TRBJ2-4; the D gene is possibly TRBD1 (7 bases). The DNA end is more similar to TRBJ2-7, so the J call may be wrong. This CDR3 has 16 amino acids. CDR1 and CDR2 (germline): SEHNR, FQNEAQ (reference sequence). CDR3 coding DNA: TGTGCCAGCAGGCCGAGGGACAGCCGGTGGGGAGGCGAGCAGTACTTC. Its translation: CASRPRDSRWGGEQYF.

The V and J genes are TRBV15 and TRBJ2-3; 10 bases match TRBD1. The germline gives CDR1 LNHNV, CDR2 YYDKDF (reference sequence). Trimming took 4 bases from V and 0 from J; bases not matched to a gene: 10. CDR3 length: 18 residues. CDR3 region: CATSKTPGQGISTDTQYF. DNA of the CDR3: TGTGCCACCAGCAAAACGCCGGGACAGGGGATTAGCACAGATACGCAGTATTTT. The full variable domain, in which reference TRBV15 and TRBJ2-3 provide the parts outside the CDR3, is DAMVIQNPRYQVTQFGKPVTLSCSQTLNHNVMYWYQQKSSQAPKLLFHYYDKDFNNEADTPDNFQSRRPNTSFCFLDIRSPGLGDTAMYLCATSKTPGQGISTDTQYFGPGTRLTVL.

The chain joins TRBV9 to TRBJ2-4; the match to TRBD2 covers 9 bases. The DNA end is more similar to TRBJ2-7, so the J call may be wrong. This CDR3 contains 15 residues. Germline-derived CDR1 and CDR2 are SGDLS and YYNGEE. CDR3 DNA sequence: TGTGCCAGCAGCGTAAATAGCGGGAGTATTTACGAGCAGTACTTC. Residues: CASSVNSGSIYEQYF.

The chain has TRBV20-1 and TRBJ1-2; D uncertain. The V end lost 3 bases, the J end lost 6 bases, and 8 bases lay between the germline ends. CDR1 and CDR2 (germline): DFQATT, SNEGSKA (reference sequence). The CDR3 length is 11 residues. As DNA, the CDR3 is TGCAGTGCTAGGGTGGAGCATGGCTACACCTTC. Translated, it gives CSARVEHGYTF.

Only a few counts were recorded for this clonotype. The gene calls are TRBV5-1 and TRBJ2-7; TRBD2 might be the D (5 bases). CDR3 length: 14 amino acids. Germline V lookup: CDR1 SGHRS, CDR2 YFSETQ. Deletions cut 1 base from V and 0 bases from J, with 8 bases between. The CDR3 reads CASSLNGNSYEQYF. Written as DNA, the CDR3 is TGCGCCAGCAGCTTGAACGGGAACTCCTACGAGCAGTACTTC.

The gene calls are TRBV7-2 and TRBJ1-2, with TRBD1 identical over 10 bases. The germline CDR1 and CDR2 sequences are SGHTA and FQGNSA. Trimming removed 0 bases from V and 7 bases from J; junction bases left unmatched: 8. The CDR3 extends over 16 amino acids. CDR3 residues: CASSLAGTGVVGGYTF. The CDR3 region has the DNA TGTGCCAGCAGCTTAGCAGGGACAGGGGTAGTTGGTGGCTACACCTTC. Together with reference TRBV7-2 and TRBJ1-2, the CDR3 gives the full variable domain: GAGVSQSPSNKVTEKGKDVELRCDPISGHTALYWYRQSLGQGLEFLIYFQGNSAPDKSGLPSDRFSAERTGGSVSTLTIQRTQQEDSAVYLCASSLAGTGVVGGYTFGSGTRLTVV.

This clonotype was recorded a few times. The V gene is TRBV24-1, the J gene TRBJ2-3, with D possibly being TRBD2 (6 bases). Germline V CDR1 and CDR2: KGHDR, SFDVKD. The length of the CDR3 is 16 residues. V lost 4 bases and J lost 2, with 15 bases in between. DNA for the CDR3: TGTGCCACCAGTGAACGGACGGGGGAAACCACAGATACGCAGTATTTT. Residues: CATSERTGETTDTQYF.

A few counts support this clonotype. The rearrangement joins TRBV2 to TRBJ2-1; D is unclear. Trimming stripped 7 bases from V and 7 bases from J, with 20 bases between. The germline CDR1 and CDR2 sequences are SNHLY and FYNNEI. The length of the CDR3 is 15 residues. The CDR3 DNA is TGTGCCAGCAATAGTATGACCAGCACCCGGAATGAGCAGTTCTTC. The encoded protein is CASNSMTSTRNEQFF.

This clonotype was recorded a few times. This chain connects TRBV11-2 to TRBJ2-1, with no clear D. The CDR3 has 16 amino acids. Germline assignment: CDR1 SGHAT and CDR2 FQNNGV. Trimming cost V 5 bases and J 5 bases, with 19 bases left between them. This CDR3 is CASSTIGTRANNEQFF. CDR3 DNA: TGTGCCAGCAGCACCATAGGCACCCGAGCAAACAATGAGCAGTTCTTC.

This clonotype is a singleton in its sample. The V gene is TRBV2, the J gene TRBJ2-5; tentative D call: TRBD2 (7 bases). From germline, CDR1 is SNHLY and CDR2 FYNNEI. This CDR3 has 13 residues. V lost 7 bases to trimming and J lost 11 bases, with 20 bases between them. The CDR3 DNA reads TGTGCCAGCAAGGGGGGGCCGTTCAATGAGCAGTACTTC. This gives the protein CASKGGPFNEQYF.

The chain combines TRBV5-1 with TRBJ2-1, with TRBD2 identical over 8 bases. Germline assignment: CDR1 SGHRS and CDR2 YFSETQ. The CDR3 has 17 amino acids. The ends lost 4 bases at V and 9 bases at J; junction bases unmatched: 18. The chain's CDR3 is CASSIGGVWDLQGEQFF. The CDR3 DNA reads as TGCGCCAGCAGCATCGGGGGGGTATGGGATCTACAGGGTGAGCAGTTCTTC.

This clonotype was found many times. The chain employs TRBV6-2 or TRBV6-3 and TRBJ1-5; D remains unclear. The germline V gene encodes CDR1 MNHEY and CDR2 SVGEGT. Trimming removed 6 bases at V and 2 bases at J, with 14 bases between. The CDR3 has 15 residues. The CDR3 protein is CASSPGMTGNQPQHF. The CDR3 bases are TGTGCCAGCAGCCCTGGGATGACCGGCAATCAGCCCCAGCATTTT.

This sequence joins TRBV6-4 and TRBJ2-4; D not resolved. The CDR3 loop spans 14 amino acids. The V end lost 5 bases, the J end lost 2 bases, and 10 bases lay between the germline ends. From germline, CDR1 is MRHNA and CDR2 SNTAGT. This chain's CDR3 is CASSSTRSKNIQYF. In nucleotides, the CDR3 is TGTGCCAGCAGTTCAACAAGGTCCAAAAACATTCAGTACTTC.

CDR3 protein: CATVQGNEQFF. Written as DNA, the CDR3 is TGTGCCACCGTGCAGGGGAATGAGCAGTTCTTC. The J gene is TRBJ2-1, the V gene TRBV24-1, with a tentative D call TRBD1 (6 bases). The germline V gene encodes CDR1 KGHDR and CDR2 SFDVKD. V was pared by 9 bases and J by 7 bases, with 9 bases between. CDR3 length: 11 residues.

This chain joins TRBV28 and TRBJ2-7; D call uncertain. The ends were cut back, 7 bases at V and 5 bases at J, with 24 bases in the middle. Germline loops: CDR1 MDHEN, CDR2 SYDVKM. CDR3 size: 16 residues. CDR3 in amino acids: CASMPASAFSFHEQYF. DNA of the CDR3: TGTGCCAGCATGCCGGCCAGCGCATTCTCCTTTCACGAGCAGTACTTC.

The gene calls are TRBV11-2 and TRBJ2-1; maybe TRBD2 (6 bases). CDR1 is SGHAT and CDR2 is FQNNGV in the germline V gene. Trimming took 9 bases from V and 4 from J, leaving 16 bases between them. The CDR3 loop spans 14 amino acids. The CDR3 nucleotides read TGTGCCAGAAATAGACAGACTAGTTACAATGAGCAGTTCTTC. This encodes CARNRQTSYNEQFF.